The rows below give T cell receptor beta chains drawn from one sample of a study of graft-versus-host responses after intestinal transplantation. Using immunoSEQ multiplex PCR, the repertoire was profiled, and TCRdb retains in-frame clones only, with some absent. The sample yields some 15,000 clones, about 61% seen once. Sequencing used ileum tissue, obtained 524 days after transplant. All receptors come from a human patient who received an intestinal transplant, so some T cells may come from the graft donor. Each CDR3 is given with its conserved first and last residue. Fields, in order: clone size, V gene, D gene, J gene, CDR3 protein, CDR3 DNA. The D gene is left open where the match is weak. For some rows the clone size is stated as once, few or many, or as a class when expanded; others skip it.

-	TRBV12-5	TRBD1	TRBJ2-1	CASGLGDSPYNEQFF	TGTGCTAGTGGTTTGGGGGACAGTCCCTACAATGAGCAGTTCTTC
few	TRBV15	-	TRBJ1-2	CATSSLLGRGKGNYGYTF	TGTGCCACCAGCAGCCTTTTGGGCAGGGGAAAGGGGAACTATGGCTACACCTTC
-	TRBV4-3	-	TRBJ1-2	CASSQVEAYGYTF	TGCGCCAGCAGCCAAGTTGAGGCCTATGGCTACACCTTC
few	TRBV4-3	-	TRBJ2-4	CASSQDRAAGAKNIQYF	TGCGCCAGCAGCCAAGATCGCGCAGCCGGGGCCAAAAACATTCAGTACTTC
-	TRBV6-5	TRBD2	TRBJ2-1	CASQRGPYNEQFF	TGTGCCAGTCAGCGGGGGCCATACAATGAGCAGTTCTTC
-	TRBV19	TRBD1	TRBJ1-2	CASSIGTGIYGYTF	TGTGCCAGTAGTATCGGGACAGGGATCTATGGCTACACCTTC
-	TRBV4-1	TRBD2	TRBJ2-3	CASSQEPGLAGGVSTDTQYF	TGCGCCAGCAGCCAAGAGCCAGGACTAGCGGGGGGTGTTAGCACAGATACGCAGTATTTT
-	TRBV30	-	TRBJ2-5	CAWSRLSGQETQYF	TGTGCCTGGAGTAGGCTAAGCGGGCAAGAGACCCAGTACTTC
-	TRBV18	TRBD1	TRBJ2-1	CASSLDRTYNEQFF	TGTGCCAGCTCCTTGGACAGGACATACAATGAGCAGTTCTTC
few	TRBV10-3	TRBD1	TRBJ1-6	CAISESSDRGYNSPLHF	TGTGCCATCAGTGAGTCATCGGACAGGGGTTATAATTCACCCCTCCACTTT
-	TRBV29-1	-	TRBJ2-2	CSVFLAEGTKAGELFF	TGCAGCGTTTTTTTGGCGGAGGGAACAAAGGCCGGGGAGCTGTTTTTT
few	TRBV5-1	-	TRBJ2-3	CASSLDSWGGKNSTDTQYF	TGCGCCAGCAGCTTGGATAGTTGGGGGGGCAAGAATAGCACAGATACGCAGTATTTT
-	TRBV11-2	-	TRBJ1-6	CASSGRDSLNSPLHF	TGTGCCAGCAGCGGCCGGGACTCATTGAATTCACCCCTCCACTTT
-	TRBV5-1	-	TRBJ1-1	CASSLGQITMNTEAFF	TGCGCCAGCAGCTTGGGGCAGATTACTATGAACACTGAAGCTTTCTTT
-	TRBV6-1	-	TRBJ2-3	CASVVWPSTDTQYF	TGTGCCAGCGTTGTATGGCCTAGCACAGATACGCAGTATTTT
-	TRBV7-2	TRBD1	TRBJ2-3	CASSSRQGQADTQYF	TGTGCCAGCAGCTCCCGACAGGGCCAGGCAGATACGCAGTATTTT
few	TRBV25-1	-	TRBJ1-2	CASSKAGNYGYTF	TGTGCCAGCAGTAAGGCAGGGAACTATGGCTACACCTTC
-	TRBV29-1	TRBD1	TRBJ2-5	CSACRDSQETQYF	TGCAGCGCTTGCCGGGACAGCCAAGAGACCCAGTACTTC
-	TRBV6-5	TRBD2	TRBJ2-1	CASSYHSGPNEQFF	TGTGCCAGCAGTTATCATAGCGGGCCTAATGAGCAGTTCTTC
-	TRBV15	-	TRBJ1-1	CATSRGVGGSAFF	TGTGCCACCAGCAGAGGCGTCGGGGGGTCTGCTTTCTTT
medium-sized	TRBV11-2	-	TRBJ2-7	CASSRDIPYEQYF	TGTGCCAGCTCCCGGGACATACCCTACGAGCAGTACTTC
once	TRBV6-6	-	TRBJ2-1	CASSYGAGTYNEQFF	TGTGCCAGCAGTTACGGGGCGGGGACCTACAATGAGCAGTTCTTC
-	TRBV5-5	TRBD1	TRBJ2-7	CASSADRQGRREQYF	TGTGCCAGCAGCGCGGATCGACAGGGACGTCGCGAGCAGTACTTC
once	TRBV7-2	-	TRBJ1-1	CASSKNTGSMNTEAFF	TGTGCCAGCAGCAAGAATACAGGGAGCATGAACACTGAAGCTTTCTTT
-	TRBV4-2	TRBD2	TRBJ2-7	CASSSSGGLDYEQYF	TGTGCCAGCAGCTCTAGCGGGGGGCTAGATTACGAGCAGTACTTC
-	TRBV11-2	-	TRBJ1-1	CASSLVRLGGKAFF	TGTGCCAGCAGCTTAGTCCGCCTAGGGGGAAAAGCTTTCTTT
-	TRBV6-4	TRBD2	TRBJ2-1	CASSGLAGGNNEQFF	TGTGCCAGCAGCGGACTAGCGGGGGGAAACAATGAGCAGTTCTTC
few	TRBV18	TRBD1	TRBJ1-1	CASSPSGTGGTEAFF	TGTGCCAGCTCACCATCTGGGACAGGGGGCACTGAAGCTTTCTTT
-	TRBV6-6	TRBD1	TRBJ1-2	CASRNEWDSYGYTF	TGTGCCAGCAGGAACGAATGGGACAGCTATGGCTACACCTTC
-	TRBV5-1	-	TRBJ1-2	CASSLGLGAPANYGYTF	TGCGCCAGCAGCTTGGGACTGGGAGCCCCCGCTAACTATGGCTACACCTTC
-	TRBV29-1	TRBD2	TRBJ2-5	CSVGPGGTETQYF	TGCAGCGTTGGTCCGGGGGGGACAGAGACCCAGTACTTC
once	TRBV4-3	-	TRBJ2-1	CASSFHFDRRHEQFF	TGCGCCAGCAGCTTCCACTTCGACAGGCGCCATGAGCAGTTCTTC
once	TRBV7-2	-	TRBJ1-5	CASSLGLSPSQPQHF	TGTGCCAGCAGCCTCGGACTTAGTCCCTCTCAGCCCCAGCATTTT
once	TRBV10-3	TRBD1	TRBJ2-7	CAIRAGTGYYEQYF	TGTGCCATCAGGGCCGGGACAGGGTACTACGAGCAGTACTTC
-	TRBV18	TRBD2	TRBJ2-5	CASSSGLAGGLGETQYF	TGTGCCAGCTCATCCGGACTAGCGGGGGGGCTCGGGGAGACCCAGTACTTC
-	TRBV4-3	-	TRBJ1-2	CASSQDRGANYGYTF	TGCGCCAGCAGCCAAGATAGAGGCGCTAACTATGGCTACACCTTC
few	TRBV13	-	TRBJ2-7	CASSLEALGTYEQYF	TGTGCCAGCAGCTTAGAGGCCCTGGGCACCTACGAGCAGTACTTC
-	TRBV5-8	-	TRBJ1-5	CASSLFRGDQPQHF	TGTGCCAGCAGCTTGTTTCGGGGGGATCAGCCCCAGCATTTT
medium-sized	TRBV5-4	TRBD1	TRBJ1-1	CASSLVGTVNTEAFF	TGTGCCAGCAGCTTGGTTGGGACAGTGAACACTGAAGCTTTCTTT
-	TRBV10-3	TRBD1	TRBJ1-2	CAISGGQGGNGYTF	TGTGCCATCAGTGGTGGACAGGGGGGAAATGGCTACACCTTC
few	TRBV29-1	TRBD1	TRBJ1-2	CSVYSRTGLYGYTF	TGCAGCGTTTATTCGCGGACAGGACTCTATGGCTACACCTTC